Each of the 27 T cell receptor beta chains below was sequenced from the same sample in a study of molecular identifiers for immune sequencing clone quantification. MiXCR was run by TCRdb on the PCR reads, yielding one entry per CDR3 protein. Of 20,000 or so distinct CDR3 sequences detected, over 20% appear once; the ten largest clones hold about 6.4%. Material: naive CD8+ T cells from blood, with Jurkat cell RNA spiked in. The subset denotes: FACS-sorted CD8+CD4-CCR7+CD45RA+ naive T cells. The receptors derive from a human donor in good health. Some libraries in this study had Jurkat cell RNA spiked in.

To note about this clonotype: A much larger clone differs from this one at a single base, so this may be a read error. The rearrangement links TRBV19 to TRBJ2-1; 7 bases line up with TRBD1. Germline values: CDR1 LNHDA, CDR2 SQIVND (reference sequence). V was clipped by 4 bases and J by 4 bases; unmatched bases: 10. This CDR3 is built from 16 residues. In nucleotides, the CDR3 is TGTGCCAGTAGTACAATCCGGGGCAGGGGGTACAATGAGCAGTTCTTC. Its protein product is CASSTIRGRGYNEQFF.

The rearrangement uses TRBV4-3 and TRBJ2-7, with 10 bases fitting TRBD2. The length of the CDR3 is 14 residues. The trim removed 1 base at V and 7 bases at J, leaving 4 bases unmatched. Germline V gene lookup returns CDR1 LGHNA and CDR2 YSLEER. The CDR3 coding sequence is TGCGCCAGCAGCCAAGCCCTAGCGGGAGATGAGCAGTACTTC. Encoded protein: CASSQALAGDEQYF.

This clonotype was counted many times. V usage is TRBV7-8 and J usage is TRBJ1-5; weak D call: TRBD1 (5 bases). This CDR3 contains 14 residues. V lost 4 bases to trimming and J lost 7 bases, with 14 bases between them. Germline values: CDR1 SGHVS, CDR2 FQNEAQ. The CDR3 region is CASSSEWGEQPQHF. Written as DNA, the CDR3 is TGTGCCAGCAGCTCCGAGTGGGGCGAACAGCCCCAGCATTTT. The entire variable domain, with the rest obtained from reference TRBV7-8 and TRBJ1-5, is as follows: GAGVSQSPRYKVAKRGQDVALRCDPISGHVSLFWYQQALGQGPEFLTYFQNEAQLDKSGLPSDRFFAERPEGSVSTLKIQRTQQEDSAVYLCASSSEWGEQPQHFGDGTRLSIL.

The chain combines TRBV19 with TRBJ2-1; D not certain. Trimming took 8 bases from V and 6 from J, leaving 20 bases between them. CDR1 LNHDA and CDR2 SQIVND come from the germline V gene (reference sequence). This CDR3 has 15 amino acids. CDR3 amino acids: CASQYANGPFNEQFF. CDR3 in DNA: TGTGCCAGTCAGTACGCCAACGGACCGTTCAATGAGCAGTTCTTC.

This clonotype was counted many times. The V call is TRBV6-6, the J call TRBJ2-2, with a weak D call TRBD2 (6 bases). The V and J ends lost 0 bases and 1 base respectively, with 9 bases between them. CDR1 and CDR2 from the germline V gene are MNHNY and SVGAGI (reference sequence). The CDR3 consists of 16 residues. CDR3 region: CASSYSPGVNTGELFF. CDR3 nucleotides: TGTGCCAGCAGTTACTCACCGGGAGTGAACACCGGGGAGCTGTTTTTT.

The chain is built from TRBV12-3 or TRBV12-4 and TRBJ2-3; 7 positions agree with TRBD2. There are 14 residues in the CDR3. V was clipped by 3 bases and J by 0 bases; unmatched bases: 0. In DNA, the CDR3 is TGTGCCAGCAGTTTTAGCGGGAGCACAGATACGCAGTATTTT. Protein: CASSFSGSTDTQYF.

The table lists this clonotype with many counts. The chain carries TRBV12-3 or TRBV12-4 and TRBJ2-1; TRBD2 is a possible D gene (5 bases). V shed 5 bases and J shed 8 bases, with 16 bases lying between them. The CDR3 runs 14 residues. The CDR3: CASSPKALGDEQFF. The CDR3 DNA follows: TGTGCCAGCAGTCCGAAGGCCCTCGGGGATGAGCAGTTCTTC.

This clonotype is judged medium-sized. The chain uses TRBV7-9 and TRBJ1-1, with D perhaps TRBD1 (6 bases). Trimming left V 10 bases short and J 2 bases short, with 20 bases between. From germline, CDR1 is SEHNR and CDR2 FQNEAQ (reference sequence). The CDR3 runs to 15 residues. This CDR3 reads CAIPLPGHLNTEAFF. CDR3 DNA sequence: TGTGCCATCCCATTGCCGGGACACCTTAACACTGAAGCTTTCTTT.

Points on this clonotype: Relative to the germline gene, one junction end is altered; a read error may explain this. The J gene is TRBJ2-3, the V gene TRBV7-9; 7 bases are a match to TRBD1. Germline CDR1 and CDR2: SEHNR and FQNEAQ (reference sequence). This CDR3 comprises 12 residues. CDR3 nucleotides: TGTGCCGGCAGCTTCAGGGGGGATACGCAGTATTTT. Amino acids: CAGSFRGDTQYF.

This clonotype is labeled as medium-sized. This rearrangement joins TRBV4-2 to TRBJ2-5; D is perhaps TRBD2 (6 bases). Germline lookup yields CDR1 LGHNA and CDR2 YNFKEQ. The length of the CDR3 is 17 residues. V dropped 3 bases and J dropped 0 bases, with 17 bases sitting between them. This chain's CDR3 is CASSHDYRSSDQETQYF. CDR3 nucleotide sequence: TGTGCCAGCAGCCACGATTACCGCTCTAGCGACCAAGAGACCCAGTACTTC.

This chain links TRBV5-4 with TRBJ2-1; 7 nucleotides match TRBD1. Germline V gene lookup returns CDR1 SGHNT and CDR2 YYREEE (reference sequence). V was clipped by 0 bases and J by 7 bases; unmatched bases: 10. The CDR3 loop spans 16 amino acids. The CDR3 coding sequence is TGTGCCAGCAGCTTGGTTCCGACAGGGAATAAAAATGAGCAGTTCTTC. Translating gives CASSLVPTGNKNEQFF.

The table lists this clonotype with many counts. The rearrangement uses TRBV2 and TRBJ2-5; 9 bases fit TRBD1. Germline V CDR1 and CDR2: SNHLY, FYNNEI. J lost 6 bases, V lost 8 bases, and 13 bases had no gene match. The CDR3 runs to 15 residues. The chain's CDR3 is CASGSTGGEEKTQYF. CDR3 in DNA: TGTGCCAGCGGATCAACAGGGGGCGAGGAAAAGACCCAGTACTTC.

By share, this clonotype ranks as medium-sized. The chain joins TRBV7-3 to TRBJ2-1; 12 positions match TRBD1. V shed 5 bases, J shed 0 bases, and the junction held 14 bases outside the gene matches. The CDR3 is 20 amino acids. In germline, CDR1 is SGHTA, CDR2 FQGTGA. The CDR3 sequence: CASSLGTGGKFNPSYNEQFF. The CDR3 DNA reads TGTGCCAGCAGCCTAGGGACAGGGGGCAAGTTTAATCCCTCCTACAATGAGCAGTTCTTC.

This chain joins TRBV28 and TRBJ2-1; no reliable D call. V lost 5 bases to trimming and J lost 0 bases, with 14 bases between them. The germline V gene encodes CDR1 MDHEN and CDR2 SYDVKM. CDR3 length: 16 residues. CDR3: CASSTLGTSSYNEQFF. As DNA, the CDR3 is TGTGCCAGCAGTACTCTGGGCACAAGCTCCTACAATGAGCAGTTCTTC. The whole variable domain, filled in from reference TRBV28 and TRBJ2-1, reads DVKVTQSSRYLVKRTGEKVFLECVQDMDHENMFWYRQDPGLGLRLIYFSYDVKMKEKGDIPEGYSVSREKKERFSLILESASTNQTSMYLCASSTLGTSSYNEQFFGPGTRLTVL.

This clonotype was seen repeatedly, ten times or more. The V gene is TRBV12-3 or TRBV12-4, the J gene TRBJ1-5; no clear D. Trimming removed 7 bases from V and 0 bases from J, with 4 bases in between. CDR3 length: 12 amino acids. The CDR3 is CASTGSNQPQHF. The CDR3 DNA reads as TGTGCCAGCACTGGTAGCAATCAGCCCCAGCATTTT.

The chain is built from TRBV9 and TRBJ2-3, with D tentatively TRBD1 (6 bases). V gave up 4 bases and J gave up 4 bases, with 22 bases separating them. In germline, CDR1 is SGDLS, CDR2 YYNGEE. The CDR3 covers 17 residues. CDR3 loop: CASSTNRDKPAPDTQYF. CDR3 in DNA: TGTGCCAGCAGCACGAACCGGGACAAGCCCGCCCCAGATACGCAGTATTTT.

This clonotype showed up many times. The V and J genes are TRBV11-2 and TRBJ2-7, with 11 bases that match TRBD2. Germline V gene data show CDR1 as SGHAT and CDR2 as FQNNGV. CDR3 length: 16 amino acids. Trimming at V came to 1 base and at J to 7 bases, leaving 9 bases not matched to a gene. The CDR3 loop reads CASSLGSGRALWEQYF. The CDR3 nucleotides are TGTGCCAGCAGCTTAGGTAGCGGGAGGGCCCTCTGGGAGCAGTACTTC.

This clonotype has at least ten counts. This chain uses TRBV6-5 with TRBJ2-5; D is tentatively TRBD1 or TRBD2 (6 bases each). There are 14 residues in the CDR3. Germline values: CDR1 MNHEY, CDR2 SVGAGI. V lost 2 bases and J lost 5, with 12 bases in between. The CDR3: CASSYEGGVETQYF. Written as DNA, the CDR3 is TGTGCCAGCAGTTACGAGGGGGGAGTCGAGACCCAGTACTTC.

The chain recombines TRBV19 with TRBJ2-7, with 9 bases lining up with TRBD1. Germline CDR1 reads LNHDA; CDR2 reads SQIVND (reference sequence). Trimming at V came to 4 bases and at J to 3 bases, leaving 4 bases not matched to a gene. The CDR3 runs to 14 residues. The CDR3 DNA reads TGTGCCAGTAGTACGGGACAGGGAAACTACGAGCAGTACTTC. Translation: CASSTGQGNYEQYF.

This clonotype was detected a few times. A single base separates this from a much larger clone, so it may be a read error. Likely a read error: the CDR3 ends without its conserved phenylalanine or tryptophan. The chain uses TRBV12-3 or TRBV12-4 and TRBJ2-2; 9 positions agree with TRBD2. This CDR3 contains 17 residues. The J segment lost 0 bases and the V segment lost 1 base, leaving 3 bases of the junction unmatched. CDR3 sequence reads: CASSLGRLAANTGELFL. The DNA for the CDR3 is TGTGCCAGCAGTTTAGGTCGACTAGCGGCGAACACCGGGGAGCTGTTTCTT.

The chain has TRBV6-5 and TRBJ2-1; no definite D call. Germline CDR1 and CDR2: MNHEY and SVGAGI. V was cut by 1 base and J by 0 bases, with 7 bases left in between. CDR3 length equals 15 residues. CDR3 DNA sequence: TGTGCCAGCAGTTACTACACATCCTCCTACAATGAGCAGTTCTTC. It codes for CASSYYTSSYNEQFF.

This clonotype has just a few counts. The V call is TRBV29-1, the J call TRBJ2-7, with a weak D call TRBD1 (6 bases). Trimming took off 0 bases at V and 2 bases at J, with 14 bases between the two ends. Germline V gives CDR1 SQVTM, CDR2 ANQGSEA. CDR3 length: 15 amino acids. CDR3 bases: TGCAGCGTTGAAGATCGTACAGGGCTCCCCTACGAGCAGTACTTC. Translated: CSVEDRTGLPYEQYF.

The table lists this clonotype with many counts. The DNA of the CDR3 is TGTGCCAGCAGTCATAGCCTAACCGGGGAGCTGTTTTTT. It is translated as CASSHSLTGELFF. The gene calls are TRBV12-3 or TRBV12-4 and TRBJ2-2; no clear D. Trimming left V 5 bases short and J 5 bases short, with 9 bases between. CDR3 length: 13 amino acids.

Ten or more counts support this clonotype. This rearrangement joins TRBV28 to TRBJ2-7; 12 bases agree with TRBD2. The CDR3 sequence is 15 residues long. Germline CDR1 is MDHEN and CDR2 is SYDVKM. V was pared by 5 bases and J by 3 bases, with 5 bases of the junction left unmatched. The CDR3 region is CASSKLAGGIYEQYF. The CDR3 coding sequence is TGTGCCAGCAGTAAGCTAGCGGGAGGGATCTACGAGCAGTACTTC.

Only one count was recorded for this clonotype. This may be a read error, as it is one base from a much larger clone. Lacking the conserved final phenylalanine or tryptophan, this CDR3 likely reflects a read error. Here the CDR3 DNA reads TGTGCCAGCAGTACAGGCTACGAGCAGTACCTC. Protein: CASSTGYEQYL. J is TRBJ2-7 and V is TRBV7-8; D possibly corresponds to TRBD1 (5 bases). The length of the CDR3 is 11 residues. Germline V CDR1 and CDR2: SGHVS, FQNEAQ. Between the trimmed V and J ends, which lost 6 bases and 3 bases, there was a span of 6 bases.

Sample share makes this clonotype medium-sized. This sequence joins TRBV11-2 and TRBJ2-5; 13 positions match TRBD2. The CDR3 length is 16 residues. Per the germline V gene, CDR1 is SGHAT and CDR2 is FQNNGV. V lost 5 bases, J lost 4 bases, and 7 bases stayed unmatched. DNA of the CDR3: TGTGCCAGCAGCCCCGGGACTAGCGGGAATCGAGAGACCCAGTACTTC. Protein sequence: CASSPGTSGNRETQYF.

This clonotype was recorded at least ten times. The gene calls are TRBV7-9 and TRBJ2-1, with 8 nucleotides matching TRBD2. The germline gives CDR1 SEHNR, CDR2 FQNEAQ (reference sequence). The ends lost 1 base at V and 9 bases at J; junction bases unmatched: 5. The CDR3 spans 14 residues. Here the CDR3 DNA reads TGTGCCAGCAGCTTAGTGGGGAGCGGGAGTGAGCAGTTCTTC. Translating it yields CASSLVGSGSEQFF.